This T cell receptor beta chain was found in a study of radiation and T cells in renal cell carcinoma. Study-level points and caveats: Baseline intratumoral clonotype presence is unknown without pretreatment biopsies.

Time point in this sample: blood 2 weeks post-SBRT. Regarding treatment: 15 Gy SBRT to primary tumor, nephrectomy 4 weeks later. After SBRT, blood was collected at 2 and 4 weeks, plus baseline. The tumor was a clear cell renal cell carcinoma. TCRdb's copy holds only in-frame clones and misses some; the assay was immunoSEQ multiplex PCR. The sample records about 130,000 clones, 81% being singletons. On this clone itself: The target antigen is unknown.

Germline V gene lookup returns CDR1 MNHEY and CDR2 SMNVEV (reference sequence). V lost 3 bases to trimming and J lost 0 bases, with 10 bases between them. CDR3 length equals 15 residues. The sequenced sample was blood, obtained from a patient whose treatment included radiotherapy and nephrectomy. The gene calls are TRBV27 and TRBJ2-3; no reliable D call. The sequence derives from a man in his forties or fifties with renal cell carcinoma. The CDR3: CASSFLAESTDTQYF. CDR3 nucleotide sequence: TGTGCCAGCAGTTTCTTGGCGGAGAGCACAGATACGCAGTATTTT.